The 4 T cell receptor beta chains listed next were all sequenced from one sample in a study of blood T cell repertoires in COVID-19. The protocol was immunoSEQ multiplex PCR, while the TCRdb copy is restricted to in-frame clones and leaves out a portion. The sample consists of over 300,000 clones, about 83% of them appearing once. Sequencing input: peripheral blood. All receptors come from a woman in her fifties or sixties with acute or convalescent COVID-19.

This chain uses TRBV9 with TRBJ2-7; the match to TRBD2 covers 15 bases. The CDR3 runs 14 residues. CDR1 is SGDLS and CDR2 is YYNGEE in the germline V gene. After removal of 4 bases from V and 9 bases from J, the junction contained 5 bases not matched to a gene. The CDR3 reads CASSPGLAGGPQYF. CDR3 nucleotides: TGTGCCAGCAGCCCCGGACTAGCGGGAGGGCCGCAGTACTTC.

This clone came up once. The V and J genes are TRBV5-6 and TRBJ1-1, with D unclear. The V and J ends lost 1 base and 3 bases respectively, with 13 bases between them. The CDR3 consists of 15 residues. The germline V gene has CDR1 SGHDT and CDR2 YYEEEE. In DNA form, the CDR3 reads TGTGCCAGCAGCTTGAGCGGCAGCCGATACACTGAAGCTTTCTTT. This sequence encodes CASSLSGSRYTEAFF.

The gene calls are TRBV12-5 and TRBJ1-1, with D unclear. This CDR3 spans 12 amino acids. Trimming left V 1 base short and J 8 bases short, with 8 bases between. Looked up from germline, CDR1 is LGHNT and CDR2 is FRNRAP. DNA for the CDR3: TGTGCTAGTGGTTTGGCCTCTAAGGAAGCTTTCTTT. As protein: CASGLASKEAFF.

The chain couples TRBV3-1 (or the pseudogene TRBV3-2) to TRBJ1-1; 8 positions agree with TRBD1. The J segment lost 6 bases and the V segment lost 7 bases, leaving 10 bases of the junction unmatched. CDR1 is LGHDT and CDR2 is YNNKEL in the germline V gene (reference sequence). CDR3 length: 14 residues. This CDR3 is CASTTQGAQSEAFF. CDR3 in DNA: TGTGCCAGCACGACCCAGGGGGCGCAGTCTGAAGCTTTCTTT.